This entry is about one TCR beta chain. Seattle researchers signed up patients amid active infection and tracked them longitudinally. This sample is drawn from a study of blood T cell repertoires in COVID-19. The CDR3 extends over 14 amino acids. The germline CDR1 and CDR2 sequences are KGHSH and LQKENI. Trimming shortened V by 3 bases and J by 10 bases, and 13 bases separated the two germline ends. Produced via immunoSEQ multiplex PCR; TCRdb's table is partial and in-frame only. The sample yields about 160,000 clones, about 87% seen once. Sequenced material: peripheral blood. This clonotype was obtained from a man aged 60 to 75 with COVID-19, enrolled during active disease. V and J are TRBV18 and TRBJ1-6, with D perhaps matching TRBD1 (5 bases). The CDR3 here is CASSPGQGVSPLHF. The CDR3 nucleotides are TGTGCCAGCTCACCGGGTCAGGGTGTCTCACCCCTCCACTTT. Variable domain in full (rest from reference TRBV18 and TRBJ1-6): NAGVMQNPRHLVRRRGQEARLRCSPMKGHSHVYWYRQLPEEGLKFMVYLQKENIIDESGMPKERFSAEFPKEGPSILRIQQVVRGDSAAYFCASSPGQGVSPLHFGNGTRLTVT.